This is a list of T cell receptor beta chains from one sample in a study of blood T cell repertoires in COVID-19. Sequencing was performed with immunoSEQ multiplex PCR; in TCRdb, only in-frame clones are kept and a portion is missing. The table records about 380,000 clones, 80% to 90% of them present only once. Sequenced input: PBMCs or T cells enriched from blood (not recorded which). The source is a young man who had recovered from COVID-19. Both conserved end residues are part of each CDR3. A D gene is named only where the DNA matches it firmly. Expanded clones are given a class, and other clones once, few, many or no size at all.

V gene	clone size	D gene	J gene	CDR3 protein	CDR3 DNA
TRBV6-5	-	-	TRBJ2-1	CASRTERNEQFF	TGTGCCAGCAGGACAGAAAGGAATGAGCAGTTCTTC
TRBV2	-	-	TRBJ2-5	CASNKDYQETQYF	TGTGCCAGCAATAAGGACTACCAAGAGACCCAGTACTTC
TRBV27	-	-	TRBJ2-1	CAASQAGKINNEQFF	TGTGCCGCCAGTCAGGCAGGGAAAATCAACAATGAGCAGTTCTTC
TRBV6-4	-	-	TRBJ1-2	CASSAMTWVLGCYTF	TGTGCCAGCAGTGCCATGACTTGGGTCCTCGGTTGCTACACCTTC
TRBV9	-	TRBD2	TRBJ2-3	CASSVASGGASTDTQYF	TGTGCCAGCAGCGTAGCTAGCGGGGGAGCCAGCACAGATACGCAGTATTTT
TRBV4-2	once	-	TRBJ2-3	CASSQENYYTDTQYF	TGTGCCAGCAGCCAAGAGAACTACTACACAGATACGCAGTATTTT
TRBV5-1	-	-	TRBJ2-7	CASSFSLVRNEQYF	TGCGCCAGCAGCTTTAGTCTAGTGAGGAACGAGCAGTACTTC
TRBV18	-	-	TRBJ1-4	CASSQQTNEKLFF	TGTGCCAGCTCACAACAGACTAATGAAAAACTGTTTTTT
TRBV30	once	-	TRBJ1-1	CAWAGGGGTEAFF	TGTGCCTGGGCCGGCGGGGGGGGGACTGAAGCTTTCTTT
TRBV6-2/TRBV6-3	-	-	TRBJ2-2	CASSYPQGNTGELFF	TGTGCCAGCAGTTACCCACAGGGGAACACCGGGGAGCTGTTTTTT
TRBV5-1	-	TRBD1	TRBJ1-4	CASSQGVKTGGGEKLFF	TGCGCCAGCAGCCAAGGGGTGAAGACAGGGGGCGGTGAAAAACTGTTTTTT
TRBV19	-	-	TRBJ1-1	CASSDRGEVNTEAFF	TGTGCCAGTAGCGACCGAGGGGAGGTGAACACTGAAGCTTTCTTT
TRBV7-9	-	TRBD1	TRBJ1-2	CASSPSQTGGSSGYTF	TGTGCCAGCAGCCCCTCCCAGACAGGGGGCTCTTCTGGCTACACCTTC
TRBV12-3/TRBV12-4	once	-	TRBJ2-3	CASSLLIDTQYF	TGTGCCAGCAGTTTATTAATAGATACGCAGTATTTT
TRBV14	-	TRBD2	TRBJ2-5	CASSQVAGGSQETQYF	TGTGCCAGCAGCCAAGTAGCGGGGGGGTCCCAAGAGACCCAGTACTTC
TRBV19	-	TRBD1	TRBJ1-3	CASSKTGQGIRNTIYF	TGTGCCAGTAGCAAAACGGGACAGGGGATCAGAAACACCATATATTTT